This entry concerns a single T cell receptor beta chain. TCRdb independently ran MiXCR on the 5' RACE reads; one entry per CDR3 protein. The sample yields around 4,000 distinct CDR3 sequences, approximately 16% seen once. This sample was taken from a study of spatial heterogeneity in lung cancer. Time point of the sample: sample taken at primary tumor resection. Unsorted tumor, nontumor lung tissue or cryopreserved PBMC supplied the whole RNA. Germline V gene data show CDR1 as MNHEY and CDR2 as SVGAGI. V was clipped by 4 bases and J by 10 bases; unmatched bases: 9. The CDR3 consists of 14 residues. This receptor was obtained from a male donor with early-stage non-small cell lung cancer. Source: PBMCs, taken at surgery. J is TRBJ2-2 and V is TRBV6-5; 7 bases match TRBD1. CDR3 sequence reads: CASSFSTGLAELFF. The CDR3 nucleotides read TGTGCCAGCAGTTTCTCGACAGGGTTAGCGGAGCTGTTTTTT.